This TCR beta chain was sequenced for a study of shared clonotypes between healthy human individuals (dated by TCRdb to about 2020). Study-wide context: A couple of women and three men aged 18 to 49 years were included in the cohort. Per donor, three plates each were used for CD4 naive and CD4 memory, two for CD8 naive, and one for CD8 memory. Blood TCR repertoires of roughly five healthy adults were deeply sequenced to estimate repertoire size and the extent of clonotype sharing between individuals. To increase sequencing depth and limit assay-specific biases, different laboratories used diverse techniques to prepare libraries and sequence TCR repertoires. Leukapheresis yielded between about 0.85 and 10 billion PBMCs per donor.

The research as a whole found: Rarefaction of sorted-subset datasets indicated incomplete sequencing despite the large sequencing depth. Higher generation probabilities were observed for clonotypes shared by all four sorted-subset donors than for non-shared clonotypes. Larger estimated clonotype richness was generally found for naive subsets than for memory subsets. Based on pairwise subsampling, the degree of clonotype sharing among donors was expected to be affected by sequencing depth. Sampling was restricted to blood, and TCR repertoires in tissues likely differ from the TCR repertoires found in blood. Sharing across several donors was observed for around 5% of naive CD4, 3% to 4% of naive CD8, roughly 2.3% of memory CD4, and approximately 0.41% of memory CD8 clonotypes. The genetic and exposure-history diversity represented was limited by the small number of donors.

TCR CDR3 regions were amplified from genomic DNA by multiplex PCR using the deep immunoSEQ assay. Extracted genomic DNA from each cell subset was spread evenly across all wells of several immunoSEQ 96-well plates, with each plate serving as a replicate. For sorted subsets, each replicate PCR was loaded with about 0.2 ug genomic DNA, equivalent to about 30,000 T cell genomes. The purified libraries were quantified using a Qubit 3.0 fluorometer, sized with a Bioanalyzer 2100, and then quantified again using the KAPA Library Quantification kit. Every immunoSEQ 96-well plate was sequenced on a dedicated single-read 150-cycle Illumina NextSeq 550 flow cell. Regarding the original processing steps: The immunoSEQ output contained only junctional sequences without quality scores, so filtering could not match that applied to full-length reads. To assign V/J genes and CDR3, sequences were annotated against IMGT germline references using PyIR, a Python wrapper for IgBLAST v1.9. Reads with weak V/J assignments (E-value above 1e-6), missing CDR3, stop codons, out-of-frame junctions, or ambiguous translated residues were removed. V3J clonotypes were defined as sequences sharing an identical inferred V gene, J gene, and CDR3 amino acid sequence. Percentage overlap between repertoires was computed as shared unique clonotypes divided by the size of the smaller repertoire. Richness of each repertoire was evaluated using RTK rarefaction, the Chao1 estimator, and Recon v2.1 estimates of unobserved clonotypes. Generation probabilities were computed with OLGA for all TCRbeta clonotypes obtained by the gDNA method from a few donors. TCRdb mirrors the immuneACCESS table, restricted to in-frame sequences. Some clones are absent from its copies; in checked studies, under half trace to an unresolved V gene, and the reason for the others is unknown. The V and J calls and clone size are taken from that table; D and trimming were inferred from the DNA. The table for this sample lists around 2,100,000 clones; about 94% of them were counted only once. The ten largest clonotypes hold less than 1.5% of the sample.

CD8 naive samples consisted of CD45RO-negative cells that were positively selected for CCR7, yielding a CD45RA+CCR7+ population without TemRA cells. Donors were healthy HIV-negative adults with no recently reported acute infections or vaccinations. All donors were Caucasian adults living in Nashville, Tennessee, USA. Blood was collected by leukapheresis, and PBMCs were isolated by Ficoll-Histopaque density gradient centrifugation and then cryopreserved in liquid nitrogen vapor phase. Analytical flow cytometry was used to check the purity and quantity of every magnetically sorted T cell population. Genomic DNA was isolated from each sorted fraction and quantified by UV absorbance on a Nanodrop 2000c. Details on this clone: No antigen is known for it. Nothing much larger sits one base from this clone, and base qualities are not available. This sample includes further DNA sequences coding for the same CDR3.

This receptor was obtained from a man aged 18 to 35 in good health. The sample comprised naive CD8+ T cells sorted from blood. In the paper's terms, the cell subset or site label means: CD45RA+CCR7+.

The nucleotide sequence is TGTGCCAGCAGTTTTCGGGGGGCTGGTGAAAAACTGTTTTTT. It is translated as CASSFRGAGEKLFF. Rearrangement joined TRBV27 to TRBJ1-4; 6 matching bases give a weak D call of TRBD1. The germline V gene encodes CDR1 MNHEY and CDR2 SMNVEV (reference sequence). V is shortened by 3 bases, J by 7 bases, and the region joining them spans 12 bases. The CDR3 goes from the cysteine to the phenylalanine over 14 residues. Only the CDR3 DNA is retained, 42 bases long and in frame from the first base.